Below, 20 T cell receptor beta chains from the same sample are listed, as sequenced in a study of CD8 T cells in ankylosing spondylitis. Broader study findings: Ankylosing spondylitis blood appeared to be characterized by a TCR beta motif of under ten highly homologous variants.

Antigens for these TCRs are unknown. TCRdb analysed the 5' RACE reads with MiXCR anew, one entry per CDR3 protein. This table has over 450,000 distinct CDR3 sequences, more than 9.5% appearing once. Sequenced sample: blood, either unsorted or a sorted T cell fraction (not recorded which). All receptors derive from a male donor with ankylosing spondylitis.

This chain uses TRBV24-1 with TRBJ2-3; tentatively, D is TRBD2 (5 bases). The germline V gene has CDR1 KGHDR and CDR2 SFDVKD. V lost 5 bases, J lost 4 bases, and 9 bases lay in between. The CDR3 contains 13 residues. The CDR3: CATSGEGADTQYF. CDR3 DNA: TGTGCCACCAGTGGTGAGGGAGCAGATACGCAGTATTTT.

In its sample, this clonotype was seen a few times. For the CDR3, the DNA is TGTGCCAGCAGCTTTGGCGGGAGGGGGTACGAGCAGTACTTC. Translation: CASSFGGRGYEQYF. The chain combines TRBV7-2 with TRBJ2-7, with 9 bases lining up with TRBD2. The trim removed 3 bases at V and 4 bases at J, leaving 4 bases unmatched. There are 14 residues in the CDR3. The germline CDR1 and CDR2 sequences are SGHTA and FQGNSA.

This clonotype was counted ten times or more. The chain joins TRBV12-3 or TRBV12-4 to TRBJ2-1, with 8 bases identical to TRBD2. The V and J ends lost 7 bases and 7 bases, in that order; junction bases with no gene match: 15. The CDR3 spans 16 residues. The CDR3 nucleotides are TGTGCCAGCACCAACGGGAGGGCCCAGGAGAGAAATGAGCAGTTCTTC. It yields the protein CASTNGRAQERNEQFF.

The chain is built from TRBV12-3 or TRBV12-4 and TRBJ2-7; D is unresolved. V gave up 2 bases and J gave up 3 bases, with 11 bases separating them. The CDR3 spans 14 residues. The CDR3 loop reads CASSLRPGLYEQYF. The CDR3 nucleotides read TGTGCCAGCAGTTTAAGGCCCGGGCTCTACGAGCAGTACTTC.

In its sample, this clonotype was seen a few times. The chain joins TRBV4-2 to TRBJ2-5; D remains unclear. Germline lookup yields CDR1 LGHNA and CDR2 YNFKEQ. This CDR3 spans 13 amino acids. The germline V and J ends were trimmed by 0 bases and 5 bases, with 7 bases remaining between them. CDR3 protein: CASSQERRETQYF. The CDR3 region has the DNA TGTGCCAGCAGCCAAGAAAGGCGTGAGACCCAGTACTTC.

This sequence joins TRBV5-1 and TRBJ2-7; tentatively, D is TRBD2 (5 bases). Deletions cut 3 bases from V and 2 bases from J, with 12 bases between. CDR1 is SGHRS and CDR2 is YFSETQ in the germline V gene. The CDR3 sequence is 14 residues long. CDR3 sequence reads: CASSYTRDTYEQYF. DNA of the CDR3: TGCGCCAGCAGCTACACCCGGGATACCTACGAGCAGTACTTC.

The rearrangement links TRBV20-1 to TRBJ2-7, with 9 bases fitting TRBD1. V was clipped by 3 bases and J by 5 bases; unmatched bases: 8. Germline CDR1 DFQATT, CDR2 SNEGSKA (reference sequence). The CDR3 spans 14 residues. The CDR3: CSARGTGIFHEQYV. CDR3 coding DNA: TGCAGTGCTAGGGGGACAGGGATTTTCCACGAGCAGTACGTC.

This clonotype turned up a few times. The CDR3 DNA sequence: TGTGCCAGCAGCTTAAACGGGGGAGGCGGCTACACCTTC. It specifies CASSLNGGGGYTF. The chain has TRBV7-2 and TRBJ1-2, with D perhaps matching TRBD1 (5 bases). V was cut by 2 bases and J by 8 bases, with 12 bases left in between. Germline CDR1 and CDR2: SGHTA and FQGNSA. This CDR3 is built from 13 residues.

This clonotype has a count of ten or more. The rearrangement uses TRBV12-3 or TRBV12-4 and TRBJ1-2; perhaps TRBD1 as D (6 bases). The CDR3 contains 17 residues. Between the trimmed V and J ends, which lost 7 bases and 6 bases, there was a span of 27 bases. CDR3 in DNA: TGTGCCAGCACCCCCCGTGGGGGGGCGAGGTTGTTACATGGCTACACCTTC. Translation: CASTPRGGARLLHGYTF.

This clonotype was recorded a few times. J is TRBJ1-2 and V is TRBV30, with D possibly matching TRBD1 (6 bases). The V and J ends lost 0 bases and 2 bases respectively, with 10 bases between them. Germline loops: CDR1 GTSNPN, CDR2 SVGIG (reference sequence). The CDR3 length is 14 residues. Here the CDR3 reads CAWSVQGLNYGYTF. The CDR3 region has the DNA TGTGCCTGGAGTGTACAGGGCTTAAACTATGGCTACACCTTC.

This clonotype was detected only a few times. The chain recombines TRBV20-1 with TRBJ1-5; tentative D call: TRBD1 (6 bases). With 6 bases removed from V and 2 bases from J, the gap between germline ends came to 17 bases. This CDR3 contains 15 residues. Germline V gene lookup returns CDR1 DFQATT and CDR2 SNEGSKA (reference sequence). The CDR3 sequence: CSAPPGGEGNQPQHF. CDR3 coding DNA: TGCAGTGCCCCCCCCGGGGGCGAGGGCAATCAGCCCCAGCATTTT.

Many counts were recorded for this clonotype. The CDR3 DNA reads TGTGCCAGCAGGTCTAGCGGGATCCCCGGGGATGAGCAGTTCTTC. This gives the protein CASRSSGIPGDEQFF. The V gene is TRBV12-3 or TRBV12-4, the J gene TRBJ2-1, with TRBD2 matching over 9 bases. There are 15 residues in the CDR3. Trimming removed 6 bases from V and 8 bases from J; junction bases left unmatched: 11.

This clonotype appeared many times. V is TRBV15 and J is TRBJ2-5; no reliable D call. The CDR3 is 16 amino acids. Germline V gene sequence: CDR1 LNHNV, CDR2 YYDKDF (reference sequence). Trimming shortened V by 2 bases and J by 2 bases, and 15 bases separated the two germline ends. CDR3 sequence (DNA): TGTGCCACCAGCAGATCCTTGGGTACGCGGCAAGAGACCCAGTACTTC. The encoded protein is CATSRSLGTRQETQYF.

The sample holds many counts of this clonotype. V usage is TRBV5-1 and J usage is TRBJ2-1; D gene unclear. The germline CDR1 and CDR2 sequences are SGHRS and YFSETQ. The V end was cut by 7 bases, the J end by 8 bases, with 16 bases between. The CDR3 has 13 amino acids. CDR3 loop: CASAGLDGDEQFF. The CDR3 coding sequence is TGCGCCAGCGCCGGGCTAGATGGTGATGAGCAGTTCTTC.

At least ten counts were recorded for this clonotype. J is TRBJ2-7 and V is TRBV3-1; TRBD1 might be the D (5 bases). The CDR3 totals 13 residues. V was cut by 1 base and J by 6 bases, with 10 bases left in between. Germline V gene lookup returns CDR1 LGHDT and CDR2 YNNKEL (reference sequence). CDR3 DNA sequence: TGTGCCAGCAGCCAAGGGGGCAGGGCCGAGCAGTACGTC. Encoded protein: CASSQGGRAEQYV.

The chain carries TRBV20-1 and TRBJ1-2, with 9 bases fitting TRBD1. The germline gives CDR1 DFQATT, CDR2 SNEGSKA (reference sequence). The V and J ends lost 3 bases and 8 bases, in that order; junction bases with no gene match: 4. The CDR3 has 12 amino acids. The CDR3 coding sequence is TGCAGTGCTAGGGGGACAGGGTGGGGCTACACCTTC. This gives the protein CSARGTGWGYTF.

Only a few counts were recorded for this clonotype. The chain uses TRBV19 and TRBJ1-1; D is unclear. Trimming pared 3 bases from V and 3 bases from J, leaving 20 bases between. The CDR3 has 17 residues. Looked up from germline, CDR1 is LNHDA and CDR2 is SQIVND (reference sequence). The CDR3 DNA follows: TGTGCCAGTAGTATTAATCCGGGAAAACGTCCGGACACTGAAGCTTTCTTT. As protein: CASSINPGKRPDTEAFF.

The table lists this clonotype with many counts. J is TRBJ1-1 and V is TRBV12-3 or TRBV12-4, with a weak D call TRBD1 (5 bases). V was clipped by 4 bases and J by 10 bases, with 13 bases between them. The CDR3 extends over 12 amino acids. CDR3 sequence (DNA): TGTGCCAGCAGTTATACTCGGGGGGGAGCTTTCTTT. Amino acid sequence: CASSYTRGGAFF.

A few counts support this clonotype. V and J are TRBV28 and TRBJ2-3; 7 bases are shared with TRBD2. With 0 bases clipped from V and 2 bases from J, the junction kept 8 bases outside the gene matches. Germline loops: CDR1 MDHEN, CDR2 SYDVKM. The CDR3 spans 17 residues. The CDR3, as DNA: TGTGCCAGCAGTTTATGGCGGGGAGGGGATATCACAGATACGCAGTATTTT. This translates into CASSLWRGGDITDTQYF.

The chain is built from TRBV3-1 and TRBJ2-1; D tentatively fits TRBD1 or TRBD2 (5 bases each). The CDR3 length is 17 residues. Trimming removed 3 bases at V and 0 bases at J, with 15 bases between. CDR1 LGHDT and CDR2 YNNKEL come from the germline V gene (reference sequence). The CDR3 coding sequence is TGTGCCAGCAGCCACCCTGGGGGACCAAGCTCCTACAATGAGCAGTTCTTC. Protein product: CASSHPGGPSSYNEQFF.